A single sample gave rise to the 23 T cell receptor beta chains below, sequenced in a study of a mutant IDH1 vaccine in newly diagnosed glioma. Time point specified: week 47, end of study. The vaccine gave 300 ug of a 20-mer mutant IDH1 peptide subcutaneously per dose. Some clones are missing from TCRdb's copy, which holds only in-frame ones; the method was immunoSEQ multiplex PCR. This sample has almost 95,000 clones, with about nine tenths found just once. What these receptors recognize is not known. This sample comprised PBMCs, obtained from a glioma patient whose treatment included an IDH1 peptide vaccine. The source is a woman in her 50s with glioma.

This clone was detected only a few times. The chain couples TRBV7-6 to TRBJ1-4; D gene ambiguous. CDR1 and CDR2 from the germline V gene are SGHVS and FNYEAQ. The V end was cut by 5 bases, the J end by 4 bases, with 17 bases between. The CDR3 has 16 residues. The CDR3: CASSQDTQNFNEKLFF. In DNA form, the CDR3 reads TGTGCCAGCAGCCAAGACACGCAGAACTTTAATGAAAAACTGTTTTTT.

The V call is TRBV28, the J call TRBJ1-5, with D unresolved. Germline lookup yields CDR1 MDHEN and CDR2 SYDVKM. V gave up 3 bases and J gave up 11 bases, with 8 bases separating them. This CDR3 has 11 residues. CDR3 DNA sequence: TGTGCCAGCAGTTTCTCCCCGACCCAGCATTTT. This codes for CASSFSPTQHF.

This sequence joins TRBV30 and TRBJ1-1; no reliable D call. Germline V gene lookup returns CDR1 GTSNPN and CDR2 SVGIG (reference sequence). Trimming removed 1 base at V and 1 base at J, with 7 bases between. The length of the CDR3 is 13 residues. CDR3 sequence (DNA): TGTGCCTGGAGTGGGGTGGGGAACACTGAAGCTTTCTTT. This encodes CAWSGVGNTEAFF.

The chain links TRBV27 to TRBJ2-2, with D uncertain. The germline gives CDR1 MNHEY, CDR2 SMNVEV (reference sequence). The CDR3 length is 14 residues. Trimming removed 7 bases at V and 5 bases at J, with 14 bases between. The CDR3 loop reads CASTLSAVTGELFF. Written as DNA, the CDR3 is TGTGCCAGCACCTTATCGGCAGTTACCGGGGAGCTGTTTTTT.

This chain joins TRBV28 and TRBJ2-5; possible D gene TRBD2, 5 bases. Germline CDR1 reads MDHEN; CDR2 reads SYDVKM. V was shortened by 3 bases and J by 2 bases, with 7 bases between the two germline ends. The CDR3 loop spans 13 amino acids. The CDR3 loop is CASSFEGQETQYF. The CDR3 nucleotides are TGTGCCAGCAGTTTTGAGGGACAAGAGACCCAGTACTTC.

V usage is TRBV18 and J usage is TRBJ1-4, with D unresolved. Germline lookup yields CDR1 KGHSH and CDR2 LQKENI. The ends were cut back, 6 bases at V and 1 base at J, with 6 bases in the middle. The CDR3 spans 13 residues. The CDR3 sequence is CASSRQTNEKLFF. The CDR3 nucleotides read TGTGCCAGCTCCCGACAAACTAATGAAAAACTGTTTTTT.

The chain couples TRBV6-5 to TRBJ1-2; D gene uncertain. Germline V gene sequence: CDR1 MNHEY, CDR2 SVGAGI. Trimming stripped 3 bases from V and 2 bases from J, with 10 bases between. This CDR3 has 14 amino acids. This CDR3 reads CASSYRSENYGYTF. The DNA of the CDR3 is TGTGCCAGCAGTTATCGGTCAGAGAACTATGGCTACACCTTC.

This clone was seen a single time. This sequence joins TRBV9 and TRBJ2-7; no definite D call. The CDR3 spans 13 residues. V lost 4 bases to trimming and J lost 0 bases, with 8 bases between them. Germline-derived CDR1 and CDR2 are SGDLS and YYNGEE. The CDR3 region is CASSPPSSYEQYF. CDR3 nucleotide sequence: TGTGCCAGCAGCCCGCCAAGCTCCTACGAGCAGTACTTC. Complete variable domain (other parts from reference TRBV9 and TRBJ2-7): DSGVTQTPKHLITATGQRVTLRCSPRSGDLSVYWYQQSLDQGLQFLIQYYNGEERAKGNILERFSAQQFPDLHSELNLSSLELGDSALYFCASSPPSSYEQYFGPGTRLTVT.

The count of this clone is one. V usage is TRBV6-5 and J usage is TRBJ1-2; unclear D gene. The CDR3 covers 11 residues. The germline V and J ends were trimmed by 7 bases and 2 bases, with 5 bases remaining between them. The germline V gene encodes CDR1 MNHEY and CDR2 SVGAGI. CDR3 nucleotide sequence: TGTGCCAGCAATCGAAACTATGGCTACACCTTC. It yields the protein CASNRNYGYTF.

The V call is TRBV5-5, the J call TRBJ2-1; D might be TRBD1 (6 bases). Trimming cost V 1 base and J 3 bases, with 11 bases left between them. The CDR3 is 15 amino acids. Germline CDR1 reads SGHKS; CDR2 reads YYEKEE (reference sequence). This chain's CDR3 is CASSLRQVIYNEQFF. DNA of the CDR3: TGTGCCAGCAGCTTGAGACAGGTTATCTACAATGAGCAGTTCTTC.

The rearrangement uses TRBV2 and TRBJ1-2; no firm D call. The CDR3 runs to 13 residues. The germline CDR1 and CDR2 sequences are SNHLY and FYNNEI. The V and J ends lost 7 bases and 8 bases respectively, with 17 bases between them. The CDR3 reads CASKIRMSGGYTF. As DNA, the CDR3 is TGTGCCAGCAAGATCAGGATGAGCGGGGGCTACACCTTC.

This chain joins TRBV2 and TRBJ2-1, with a weak D call TRBD2 (6 bases). V was clipped by 8 bases and J by 7 bases, with 12 bases between them. The CDR3 is made up of 12 amino acids. Germline V gene data show CDR1 as SNHLY and CDR2 as FYNNEI. CDR3 in amino acids: CASLGRGNEQFF. CDR3 DNA sequence: TGTGCCAGCCTCGGGAGAGGGAATGAGCAGTTCTTC.

In its sample, this clone was seen a few times. The rearrangement joins TRBV4-2 to TRBJ1-4; 12 bases fit TRBD1. Trimming cost V 1 base and J 8 bases; bases outside gene matches: 8. Germline-derived CDR1 and CDR2 are LGHNA and YNFKEQ. The CDR3 is 17 residues long. CDR3 nucleotides: TGTGCCAGCAGCCAAGCCGTCGGGACAGGGGGCGAAGAAAAACTGTTTTTT. Its protein is CASSQAVGTGGEEKLFF.

A few counts support this clone. Mismatch with germline at one junction end may stem from a read error. The rearrangement uses TRBV7-9 and TRBJ2-7; no reliable D call. Per the germline V gene, CDR1 is SEHNR and CDR2 is FQNEAQ (reference sequence). The CDR3 has 13 amino acids. The CDR3 nucleotides are TGTGCCAGCAGCTTGGCCTCAGGAATGGGAAAATCGTTC. Residues: CASSLASGMGKSF.

The gene calls are TRBV6-1 and TRBJ1-5; no firm D call. From germline, CDR1 is MNHNS and CDR2 SASEGT. V lost 0 bases to trimming and J lost 0 bases, with 12 bases between them. The length of the CDR3 is 17 residues. CDR3 protein: CASSEARRTHSNQPQHF. The CDR3, as DNA: TGTGCCAGCAGTGAAGCGCGCCGGACGCATAGCAATCAGCCCCAGCATTTT.

The chain carries TRBV18 and TRBJ2-5; D is possibly TRBD1 or TRBD2 (5 bases each). The germline V and J ends were trimmed by 1 base and 5 bases, with 11 bases remaining between them. In germline, CDR1 is KGHSH, CDR2 LQKENI. The CDR3 consists of 14 residues. The CDR3 here is CASSPLGGVETQYF. The CDR3 coding sequence is TGTGCCAGCTCACCACTTGGGGGAGTGGAGACCCAGTACTTC.

The V call is TRBV4-2, the J call TRBJ2-1, with 7 bases that match TRBD2. J lost 4 bases, V lost 3 bases, and 12 bases had no gene match. This CDR3 comprises 17 residues. CDR1 is LGHNA and CDR2 is YNFKEQ in the germline V gene. The CDR3 sequence: CASSQTTTASGYNEQFF. The CDR3 coding sequence is TGTGCCAGCAGCCAGACCACAACGGCTAGCGGATACAATGAGCAGTTCTTC.

The chain links TRBV28 to TRBJ2-5, with D perhaps matching TRBD2 (5 bases). The CDR3 has 11 amino acids. V dropped 2 bases and J dropped 9 bases, with 7 bases sitting between them. Germline V lookup: CDR1 MDHEN, CDR2 SYDVKM. The CDR3 nucleotides are TGTGCCAGCAGTTTAAAGGGAGCCCAGTACTTC. It yields the protein CASSLKGAQYF.

The chain recombines TRBV19 with TRBJ2-5, with D possibly TRBD1 on 6 matching bases. In germline, CDR1 is LNHDA, CDR2 SQIVND (reference sequence). There are 13 residues in the CDR3. V lost 4 bases and J 4 bases, leaving 10 bases between the germline ends. CDR3 in amino acids: CASSTGVGETQYF. The CDR3 bases are TGTGCCAGTAGTACAGGGGTAGGAGAGACCCAGTACTTC. Supplemented by reference TRBV19 and TRBJ2-5, the full variable domain reads DGGITQSPKYLFRKEGQNVTLSCEQNLNHDAMYWYRQDPGQGLRLIYYSQIVNDFQKGDIAEGYSVSREKKESFPLTVTSAQKNPTAFYLCASSTGVGETQYFGPGTRLLVL.

This chain joins TRBV5-1 and TRBJ2-2; 13 positions match TRBD2. Germline lookup yields CDR1 SGHRS and CDR2 YFSETQ. J was trimmed by 0 bases and V by 6 bases; bases with no gene match: 2. The CDR3 runs to 16 residues. The CDR3 is CASKGLAGPNTGELFF. CDR3 bases: TGCGCCAGCAAGGGACTAGCGGGACCGAACACCGGGGAGCTGTTTTTT. Variable domain in full (rest from reference TRBV5-1 and TRBJ2-2): KAGVTQTPRYLIKTRGQQVTLSCSPISGHRSVSWYQQTPGQGLQFLFEYFSETQRNKGNFPGRFSGRQFSNSRSEMNVSTLELGDSALYLCASKGLAGPNTGELFFGEGSRLTVL.

V is TRBV15 and J is TRBJ2-7; TRBD1 is a possible D gene (5 bases). Germline V gives CDR1 LNHNV, CDR2 YYDKDF (reference sequence). The V gene lost 2 bases and the J gene lost 2 bases, with 10 bases spanning the gap. This CDR3 contains 14 residues. DNA for the CDR3: TGTGCCACCAGCAGATCAGGGTCGGCCTACGAGCAGTACTTC. It yields the protein CATSRSGSAYEQYF.

The chain employs TRBV7-9 and TRBJ2-1; TRBD2 matches 10 bases. Trimming at V came to 1 base and at J to 7 bases, leaving 7 bases not matched to a gene. The CDR3 contains 16 residues. Germline V gene lookup returns CDR1 SEHNR and CDR2 FQNEAQ (reference sequence). In DNA, the CDR3 is TGTGCCAGCAGCTTAGTCTCTAGCGGGAGAAAGAATGAGCAGTTCTTC. Its protein is CASSLVSSGRKNEQFF.

V gene TRBV4-1 combines with J gene TRBJ1-5, with D possibly matching TRBD1 (5 bases). The ends were cut back, 1 base at V and 1 base at J, with 8 bases in the middle. This CDR3 comprises 15 residues. The germline gives CDR1 MGHRA, CDR2 YSYEKL. The CDR3 protein is CASSQAGRSNQPQHF. For the CDR3, the DNA is TGCGCCAGCAGCCAAGCGGGACGGAGCAATCAGCCCCAGCATTTT.